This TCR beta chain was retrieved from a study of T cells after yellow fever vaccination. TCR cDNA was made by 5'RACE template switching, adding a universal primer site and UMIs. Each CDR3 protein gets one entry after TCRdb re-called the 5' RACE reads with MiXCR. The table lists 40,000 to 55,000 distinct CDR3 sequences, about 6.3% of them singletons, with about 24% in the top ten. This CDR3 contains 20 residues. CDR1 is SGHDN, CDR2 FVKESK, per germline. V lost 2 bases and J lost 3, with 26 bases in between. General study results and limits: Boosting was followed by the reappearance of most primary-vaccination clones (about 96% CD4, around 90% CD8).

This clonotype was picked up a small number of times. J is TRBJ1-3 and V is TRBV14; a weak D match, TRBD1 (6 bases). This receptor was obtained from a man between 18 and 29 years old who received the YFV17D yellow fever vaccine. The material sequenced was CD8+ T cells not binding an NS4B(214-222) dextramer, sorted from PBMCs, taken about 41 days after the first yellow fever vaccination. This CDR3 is CASSQSPRDSGGAYGNTIYF. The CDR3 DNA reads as TGTGCCAGCAGCCAAAGCCCCCGTGACTCGGGGGGGGCCTATGGAAACACCATATATTTT.